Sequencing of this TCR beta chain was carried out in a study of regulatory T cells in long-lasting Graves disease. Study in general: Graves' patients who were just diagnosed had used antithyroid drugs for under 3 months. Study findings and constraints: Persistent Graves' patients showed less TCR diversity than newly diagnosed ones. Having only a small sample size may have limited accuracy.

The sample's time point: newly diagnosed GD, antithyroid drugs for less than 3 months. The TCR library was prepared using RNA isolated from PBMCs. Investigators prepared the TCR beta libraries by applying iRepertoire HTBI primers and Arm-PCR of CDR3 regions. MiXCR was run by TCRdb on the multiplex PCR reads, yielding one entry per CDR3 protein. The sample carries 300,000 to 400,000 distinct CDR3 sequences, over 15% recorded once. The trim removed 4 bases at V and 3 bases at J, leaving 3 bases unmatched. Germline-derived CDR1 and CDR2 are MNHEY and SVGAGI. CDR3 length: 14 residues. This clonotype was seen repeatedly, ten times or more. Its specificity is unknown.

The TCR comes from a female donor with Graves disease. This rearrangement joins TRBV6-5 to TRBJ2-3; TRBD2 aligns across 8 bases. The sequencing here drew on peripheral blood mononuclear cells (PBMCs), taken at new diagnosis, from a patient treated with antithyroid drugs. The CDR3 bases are TGTGCCAGCAGTTGGAGCGGGAGTACAGATACGCAGTATTTT. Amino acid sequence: CASSWSGSTDTQYF.